The 18 T cell receptor beta chains listed next were all sequenced from one sample in a study of tumor-infiltrating lymphocytes in glioblastoma multiforme. TCRB libraries came from RNA via three nested multiplex PCR rounds. TCRdb redid the calling of the multiplex PCR reads with MiXCR, one entry per CDR3 protein. Of 9,000 to 10,000 distinct CDR3 sequences listed, just over 65% are singletons. Sequencing was carried out using brain tumor tissue. These receptors were collected from a male donor with glioblastoma.

The J gene is TRBJ2-3, the V gene TRBV2, with 9 bases aligning to TRBD1. Losses at the gene ends were 2 bases for V and 6 bases for J; bases not matched to a gene: 9. CDR1 and CDR2 (germline): SNHLY, FYNNEI. The CDR3 length is 16 residues. Written as DNA, the CDR3 is TGTGCCAGCAGTGAAAGGGGACAGGGATGGGCGGATACGCAGTATTTT. Its protein product is CASSERGQGWADTQYF.

Concerning this clonotype itself: Relative to the germline gene, one junction end is altered; a read error may explain this. In DNA, the CDR3 is TGTGCCAGCAGTTACTCGGGAGTGGATGAGCAGCTCTTC. This sequence encodes CASSYSGVDEQLF. This chain links TRBV6-5 with TRBJ2-1, with TRBD2 as a possible D gene (5 bases). From germline, CDR1 is MNHEY and CDR2 SVGAGI. The CDR3 contains 13 residues.

The chain is built from TRBV6-1 and TRBJ1-5; D is uncertain. Trimming took 6 bases from V and 0 from J, leaving 6 bases between them. Germline CDR1 MNHNS, CDR2 SASEGT. CDR3 length: 13 amino acids. CDR3 region: CASRGASNQPQHF. The CDR3 DNA sequence: TGTGCCAGCAGGGGAGCTAGCAATCAGCCCCAGCATTTT.

Notes on this clonotype: At one end, the junction sequence differs from germline, possibly due to a read error. This chain links TRBV11-2 with TRBJ2-3; D not resolved. CDR3 length: 14 amino acids. CDR1 is SGHAT, CDR2 FQNNGV, per germline. DNA of the CDR3: TGTGCCAGCAGCCTAGATGGTAGCACAGATACGCAGTTTTTC. Translation: CASSLDGSTDTQFF. Based on the CDR3 plus reference TRBV11-2 and TRBJ2-3, the full variable domain is EAGVAQSPRYKIIEKRQSVAFWCNPISGHATLYWYQQILGQGPKLLIQFQNNGVVDDSQLPKDRFSAERLKGVDSTLKIQPAKLEDSAVYLCASSLDGSTDTQFFGPGTRLTVL.

A word on this clonotype: This may be a read error, as it is one base from a much larger clone. This chain joins TRBV10-3 and TRBJ1-2; D not resolved. The CDR3 contains 13 residues. In germline, CDR1 is ENHRY, CDR2 SYGVKD. With 5 bases removed from V and 6 bases from J, the gap between germline ends came to 13 bases. The CDR3: CAISTAAGNGYTF. CDR3 in DNA: TGTGCCATCAGTACCGCAGCTGGAAATGGCTACACCTTC.

As to this clonotype: At one end the junction does not follow the germline gene, possibly because of a read error. The J gene is TRBJ1-4, the V gene TRBV7-9; weak D call: TRBD1 (6 bases). The CDR3 is 16 residues long. From germline, CDR1 is SEHNR and CDR2 FQNEAQ (reference sequence). CDR3 protein: CAISLSVGGADEKLFF. CDR3 DNA sequence: TGTGCCATCAGCTTAAGCGTGGGGGGCGCGGATGAAAAACTGTTTTTT.

This clonotype has a count of ten or more. The genes are TRBV24-1 and TRBJ2-2; 7 bases align to TRBD2. Germline V gives CDR1 KGHDR, CDR2 SFDVKD. The V and J ends lost 9 bases and 4 bases, in that order; junction bases with no gene match: 10. This CDR3 is 15 amino acids long. CDR3 protein: CATESREGPTGELFF. The CDR3 DNA reads TGTGCCACCGAATCTAGGGAGGGACCCACCGGGGAGCTGTTTTTT.

CDR3 region: CASSSTSACNEQFF. CDR3 in DNA: TGTGCCAGTAGTAGTACTAGCGCCTGCAATGAGCAGTTCTTC. The V and J genes are TRBV19 and TRBJ2-1, with 7 bases identical to TRBD2. The germline CDR1 and CDR2 sequences are LNHDA and SQIVND (reference sequence). This CDR3 comprises 14 residues. The V gene end was trimmed by 4 bases and the J gene end by 6 bases; junction bases not matched to a gene: 6.

This clonotype was counted at least ten times. The chain carries TRBV5-3 and TRBJ2-5, with 8 bases identical to TRBD2. TRBV5-3 falls under the ORF class, with uncertain function. The CDR3 is 16 residues long. The V and J ends lost 3 bases and 5 bases, in that order; junction bases with no gene match: 12. The CDR3 reads CARSSPTREAGETQYF. The CDR3 DNA reads TGTGCCAGAAGCTCTCCAACGCGGGAGGCGGGGGAGACCCAGTACTTC.

The V call is TRBV12-3 or TRBV12-4, the J call TRBJ1-2, with TRBD1 identical over 10 bases. The CDR3 covers 12 residues. The junction had 4 bases not matched to a gene; V was cut back by 11 bases and J by 4 bases. CDR3 DNA sequence: TGTGCCTTACGGACAGGGGGCTATGGCTACACCTTC. It codes for CALRTGGYGYTF.

This clonotype was counted once. The junction departs from germline at one end; a sequencing error may be responsible. V is TRBV28 and J is TRBJ2-7; TRBD2 might be the D (5 bases). The CDR3 sequence is 13 residues long. Germline V lookup: CDR1 MDHEN, CDR2 SYDVKM. CDR3 loop: CVSSPQQRYEQYF. Written as DNA, the CDR3 is TGTGTCAGCAGTCCCCAACAGCGGTACGAGCAGTATTTC. Based on the CDR3 plus reference TRBV28 and TRBJ2-7, the full variable domain is DVKVTQSSRYLVKRTGEKVFLECVQDMDHENMFWYRQDPGLGLRLIYFSYDVKMKEKGDIPEGYSVSREKKERFSLILESASTNQTSMYLCVSSPQQRYEQYFGPGTRLTVT.

The rearrangement uses TRBV11-3 and TRBJ1-2, with a tentative D call TRBD1 (5 bases). The germline V gene encodes CDR1 SGHNT and CDR2 YENEEA. The V and J ends lost 9 bases and 1 base respectively, with 15 bases between them. This CDR3 contains 14 residues. The CDR3 sequence: CARTTGTGNYGYTF. The CDR3 DNA follows: TGTGCCAGGACGACTGGGACGGGTAACTATGGCTACACCTTC. Combining the CDR3 with reference TRBV11-3 and TRBJ1-2 gives the whole variable domain EAGVVQSPRYKIIEKKQPVAFWCNPISGHNTLYWYLQNLGQGPELLIRYENEEAVDDSQLPKDRFSAERLKGVDSTLKIQPAELGDSAVYLCARTTGTGNYGYTFGSGTRLTVV.

This clonotype was detected once. The V call is TRBV29-1, the J call TRBJ1-1; no clear D gene. The CDR3 loop spans 11 amino acids. V was clipped by 5 bases and J by 5 bases, with 9 bases between them. Germline CDR1 reads SQVTM; CDR2 reads ANQGSEA. CDR3 sequence (DNA): TGCAGCGTTATCGGGTCAACTGAAGCTTTCTTT. The encoded protein is CSVIGSTEAFF.

This clonotype was seen repeatedly, ten times or more. At one of its ends the junction is not consistent with the germline gene, which may arise from a read error. The chain combines TRBV5-1 with TRBJ1-2; 9 positions agree with TRBD1. Germline V gives CDR1 SGHRS, CDR2 YFSETQ. This CDR3 has 16 amino acids. CDR3 amino acids: CASSLSWDRENYGHTF. The CDR3 region has the DNA TGCGCCAGCAGCTTGTCCTGGGACAGGGAAAACTATGGCCACACCTTC.

This clonotype has a count of ten or more. CDR3 bases: TGTGCCAGCAGACCACTTAGCGGGGGGTACAATGAGCAGTTCTTC. Translating gives CASRPLSGGYNEQFF. The V and J genes are TRBV11-2 and TRBJ2-7; 10 nucleotides match TRBD2. The DNA end favors TRBJ2-1, so the J call may be wrong. Germline CDR1 reads SGHAT; CDR2 reads FQNNGV. The CDR3 sequence is 15 residues long.

This clonotype was found a few times. Being one base from a much bigger clone, this may be a read error. V and J are TRBV5-1 and TRBJ2-1; D is uncertain. The CDR3 contains 15 residues. Germline V CDR1 and CDR2: SGHRS, YFSETQ. CDR3 DNA sequence: TGCGCCGGCAGCTTGTTAGTGGGATCCTACAATGAGCAGTTCTTC. Translating gives CAGSLLVGSYNEQFF. Filled out from reference TRBV5-1 and TRBJ2-1, the complete variable domain reads KAGVTQTPRYLIKTRGQQVTLSCSPISGHRSVSWYQQTPGQGLQFLFEYFSETQRNKGNFPGRFSGRQFSNSRSEMNVSTLELGDSALYLCAGSLLVGSYNEQFFGPGTRLTVL.

The chain carries TRBV2 and TRBJ2-5; 11 bases are shared with TRBD2. Trimming at V came to 6 bases and at J to 4 bases, leaving 1 base not matched to a gene. This CDR3 has 13 amino acids. Looked up from germline, CDR1 is SNHLY and CDR2 is FYNNEI. The CDR3 loop reads CASSGLAGETQYF. The CDR3 nucleotides read TGTGCCAGCAGCGGACTAGCGGGAGAGACCCAGTACTTC.

Regarding this clonotype: The missing conserved phenylalanine or tryptophan at the end of this CDR3 makes a read error likely. Because the CDR3's place on the DNA is in doubt, the DNA is left out and the CDR3 is given as listed by TCRdb. The rearrangement links TRBV11-2 to TRBJ2-2; TRBD2 reflects the table's D call only, with no check against the DNA. Both ends counted, the CDR3 spans 20 residues. Germline CDR1 and CDR2: SGHAT and FQNNGV. The CDR3 spells CASTPSFDQGLAVNTGEPFL.